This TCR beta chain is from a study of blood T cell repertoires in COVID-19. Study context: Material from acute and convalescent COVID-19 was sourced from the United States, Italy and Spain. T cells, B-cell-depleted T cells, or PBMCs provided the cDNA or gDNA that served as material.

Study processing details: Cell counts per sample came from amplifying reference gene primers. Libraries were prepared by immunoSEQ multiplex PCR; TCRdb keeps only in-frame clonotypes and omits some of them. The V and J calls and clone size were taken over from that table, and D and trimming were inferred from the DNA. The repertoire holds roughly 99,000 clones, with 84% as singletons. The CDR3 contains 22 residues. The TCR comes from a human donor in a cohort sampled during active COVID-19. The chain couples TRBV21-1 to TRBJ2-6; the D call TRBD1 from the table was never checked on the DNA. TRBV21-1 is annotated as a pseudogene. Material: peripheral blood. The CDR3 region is CASSKAKTPNRGRISGANVLTF. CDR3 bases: TGTGCCAGCAGCAAAGCCAAGACCCCGAACAGGGGGCGGATCTCTGGGGCCAACGTCCTGACTTTC.